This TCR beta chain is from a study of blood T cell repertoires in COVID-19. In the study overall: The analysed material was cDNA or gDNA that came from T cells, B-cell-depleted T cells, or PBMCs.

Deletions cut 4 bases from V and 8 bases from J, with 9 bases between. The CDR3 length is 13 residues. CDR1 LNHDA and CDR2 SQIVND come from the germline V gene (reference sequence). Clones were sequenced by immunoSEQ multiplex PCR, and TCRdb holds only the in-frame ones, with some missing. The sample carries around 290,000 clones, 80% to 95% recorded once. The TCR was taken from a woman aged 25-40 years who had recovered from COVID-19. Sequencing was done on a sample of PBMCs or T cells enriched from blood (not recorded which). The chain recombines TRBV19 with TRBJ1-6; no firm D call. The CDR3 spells CASSSTVDSPLHF. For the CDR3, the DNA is TGTGCCAGTAGTAGTACTGTGGATTCACCCCTCCACTTT.